The 9 T cell receptor beta chains reported below all come from one sample, sequenced in a study of blood T cell repertoires in COVID-19. Sequenced by immunoSEQ multiplex PCR; TCRdb stores in-frame clones only, minus some. The sample has fewer than 350,000 clones, approximately 81% seen once; the top ten hold 2.5% to 3%. The sequenced material came from peripheral blood. Source of these receptors: a woman aged 60-75 years with active or convalescent COVID-19.

V and J are TRBV25-1 and TRBJ1-5; D possibly corresponds to TRBD1 (6 bases). V lost 6 bases and J lost 2, with 14 bases in between. Looked up from germline, CDR1 is MGHDK and CDR2 is SYGVNS. The CDR3 covers 15 residues. The CDR3 here is CASRGGAGGNQPQHF. The CDR3 DNA sequence: TGTGCCAGCAGGGGGGGGGCAGGGGGCAATCAGCCCCAGCATTTT.

V usage is TRBV3-1 (or the pseudogene TRBV3-2) and J usage is TRBJ2-3, with D possibly being TRBD2 (6 bases). The CDR3 runs to 14 residues. Trimming pared 3 bases from V and 1 base from J, leaving 8 bases between. Germline CDR1 reads LGHDT; CDR2 reads YNNKEL (reference sequence). In nucleotides, the CDR3 is TGTGCCAGCAGCCAGGGGGGAGGCACAGATACGCAGTATTTT. As protein: CASSQGGGTDTQYF.

The genes are TRBV5-8 and TRBJ2-1; TRBD2 matches 7 bases. The CDR3 has 15 amino acids. The V gene end was trimmed by 3 bases and the J gene end by 4 bases; junction bases not matched to a gene: 7. Germline-derived CDR1 and CDR2 are SGHTS and YDEGEE. DNA for the CDR3: TGTGCCAGCAGCTCGGGGGGATGGGTTTACAATGAGCAGTTCTTC. It yields the protein CASSSGGWVYNEQFF.

This clone appeared a single time. The chain is built from TRBV6-5 and TRBJ2-2, with 8 nucleotides matching TRBD1. The trim removed 4 bases at V and 3 bases at J, leaving 7 bases unmatched. This CDR3 has 16 residues. Germline loops: CDR1 MNHEY, CDR2 SVGAGI. CDR3 in amino acids: CASSSQGAEDTGELFF. The CDR3 nucleotides read TGTGCCAGCAGTTCGCAGGGGGCCGAGGACACCGGGGAGCTGTTTTTT.

The chain uses TRBV9 and TRBJ2-1, with TRBD1 identical over 10 bases. Germline V lookup: CDR1 SGDLS, CDR2 YYNGEE. This CDR3 has 16 amino acids. V lost 3 bases to trimming and J lost 8 bases; unmatched junction nucleotides: 11. CDR3 loop: CASSADGTGVADEQFF. The CDR3 bases are TGTGCCAGCAGCGCGGATGGGACAGGGGTCGCCGATGAGCAGTTCTTC.

The chain couples TRBV5-3 to TRBJ2-1; 13 bases are a match to TRBD2. TRBV5-3 is assigned to the ORF class and has an uncertain function. The CDR3 runs to 17 residues. The ends lost 3 bases at V and 7 bases at J; junction bases unmatched: 10. CDR3 DNA: TGTGCCAGAAGCTCGCAAGAGGGACTAGCGGGGAGGAATGAGCAGTTCTTC. This encodes CARSSQEGLAGRNEQFF.

V usage is TRBV6-2 or TRBV6-3 and J usage is TRBJ2-7; TRBD2 might be the D (6 bases). CDR1 MNHEY and CDR2 SVGEGT come from the germline V gene. The V gene lost 2 bases and the J gene lost 2 bases, with 16 bases spanning the gap. This CDR3 has 16 amino acids. DNA for the CDR3: TGTGCCAGCAGTTACGGGCCGGGGGTCTTAACCTACGAGCAGTACTTC. It codes for CASSYGPGVLTYEQYF.

V is TRBV5-1 and J is TRBJ1-4; D is ambiguous. The CDR3 is 14 residues long. Germline V CDR1 and CDR2: SGHRS, YFSETQ. V was shortened by 0 bases and J by 8 bases, with 11 bases between the two germline ends. CDR3 protein: CASSLEGGREKLFF. The CDR3 nucleotides are TGCGCCAGCAGCTTGGAGGGAGGGCGCGAAAAACTGTTTTTT.

This clone showed up just once. J is TRBJ2-5 and V is TRBV7-6; 14 nucleotides align to TRBD2. Germline-derived CDR1 and CDR2 are SGHVS and FNYEAQ. Trimming removed 2 bases from V and 5 bases from J; junction bases left unmatched: 10. The length of the CDR3 is 18 residues. CDR3 in DNA: TGTGCCAGCAGCTTACGGACTAGCGGGGGGCCTATCGGGGAGACCCAGTACTTC. Protein product: CASSLRTSGGPIGETQYF. The whole variable domain, filled in from reference TRBV7-6 and TRBJ2-5, reads GAGVSQSPRYKVTKRGQDVALRCDPISGHVSLYWYRQALGQGPEFLTYFNYEAQQDKSGLPNDRFSAERPEGSISTLTIQRTEQRDSAMYRCASSLRTSGGPIGETQYFGPGTRLLVL.